The sequence of this TCR beta chain was determined in a study of cytomegalovirus exposure and HLA in healthy donors. About the research overall: HLA-typed donors contributed some 87 million unique TCRs, which were held in an early data release. Regarding the study as a whole: Researchers reported in a later analysis that a missense DCLRE1C variant was tied to TCR beta V- and J-gene trimming. Per a later analysis, HLA-associated TCR beta chains showed more clonal expansion than other, equally common TCR beta chains. Earlier results showed most TCR beta V segments being productive about 87% or about 30% of the time.

This clone was detected only once. Its target is not known. Primers: 60 Vbeta forward and 13 Jbeta reverse. Only in-frame clones appear in the TCRdb table, and some are missing; sequencing was by immunoSEQ multiplex PCR. The sample consists of some 170,000 clones, roughly 87% of them appearing once. After removal of 6 bases from V and 4 bases from J, the junction contained 9 bases not matched to a gene. From germline, CDR1 is MGHRA and CDR2 YSYEKL. The CDR3 has 15 residues. This chain joins TRBV4-1 and TRBJ1-2; 9 bases are a match to TRBD1. Sequenced input: PBMCs. This sequence was found in a man aged 45-60 years in good health and CMV-seropositive. This CDR3 is CASRTWTGDGYGYTF. The CDR3 region has the DNA TGCGCCAGCAGAACGTGGACAGGGGATGGCTATGGCTACACCTTC.